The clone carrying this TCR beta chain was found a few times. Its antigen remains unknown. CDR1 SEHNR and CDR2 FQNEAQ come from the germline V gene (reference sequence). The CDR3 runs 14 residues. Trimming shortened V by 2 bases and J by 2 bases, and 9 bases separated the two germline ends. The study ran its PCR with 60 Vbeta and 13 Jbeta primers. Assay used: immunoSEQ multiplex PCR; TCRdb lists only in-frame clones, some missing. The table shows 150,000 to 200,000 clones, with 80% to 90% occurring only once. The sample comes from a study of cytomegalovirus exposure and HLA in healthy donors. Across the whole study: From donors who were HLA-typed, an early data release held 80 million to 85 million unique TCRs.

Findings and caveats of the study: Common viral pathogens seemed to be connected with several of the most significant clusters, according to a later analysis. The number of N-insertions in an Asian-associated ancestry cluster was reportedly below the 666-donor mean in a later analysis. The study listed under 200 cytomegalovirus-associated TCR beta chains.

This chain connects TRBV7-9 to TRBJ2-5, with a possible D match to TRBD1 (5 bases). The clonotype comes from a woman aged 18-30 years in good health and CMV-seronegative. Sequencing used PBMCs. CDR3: CASSLQKGQETQYF. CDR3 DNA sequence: TGTGCCAGCAGCTTACAAAAGGGGCAAGAGACCCAGTACTTC.